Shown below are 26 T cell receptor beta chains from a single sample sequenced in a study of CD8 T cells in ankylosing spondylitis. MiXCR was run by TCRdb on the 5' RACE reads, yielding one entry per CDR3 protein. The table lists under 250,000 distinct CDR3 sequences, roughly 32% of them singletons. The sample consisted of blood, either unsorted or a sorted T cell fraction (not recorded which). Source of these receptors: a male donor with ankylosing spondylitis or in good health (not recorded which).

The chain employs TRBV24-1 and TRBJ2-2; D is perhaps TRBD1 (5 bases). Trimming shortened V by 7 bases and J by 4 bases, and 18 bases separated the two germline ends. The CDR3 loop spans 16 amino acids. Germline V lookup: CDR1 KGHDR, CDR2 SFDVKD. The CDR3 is CATSSQWGRGTGELFF. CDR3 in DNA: TGTGCCACCAGCTCCCAATGGGGCCGAGGCACCGGGGAGCTGTTTTTT.

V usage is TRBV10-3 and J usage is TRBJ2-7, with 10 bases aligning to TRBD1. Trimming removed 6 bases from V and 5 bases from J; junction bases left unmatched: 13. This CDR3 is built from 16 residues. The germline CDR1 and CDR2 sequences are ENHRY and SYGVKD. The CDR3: CAISPQPGQGINEQYF. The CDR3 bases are TGTGCCATCAGCCCACAGCCGGGACAGGGGATCAACGAGCAGTACTTC.

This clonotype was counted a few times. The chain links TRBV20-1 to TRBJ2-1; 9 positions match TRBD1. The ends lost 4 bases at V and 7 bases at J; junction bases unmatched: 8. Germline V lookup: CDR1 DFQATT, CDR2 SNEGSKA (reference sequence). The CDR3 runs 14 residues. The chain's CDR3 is CSANSPGTGNEQFF. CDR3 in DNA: TGCAGTGCTAACTCCCCCGGGACAGGGAATGAGCAGTTCTTC.

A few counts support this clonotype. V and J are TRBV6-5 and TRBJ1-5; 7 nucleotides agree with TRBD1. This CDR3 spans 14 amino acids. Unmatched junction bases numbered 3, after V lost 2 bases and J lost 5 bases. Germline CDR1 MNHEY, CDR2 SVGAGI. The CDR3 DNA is TGTGCCAGCAGTTACCGACAGGGAGATCAGCCCCAGCATTTT. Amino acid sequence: CASSYRQGDQPQHF.

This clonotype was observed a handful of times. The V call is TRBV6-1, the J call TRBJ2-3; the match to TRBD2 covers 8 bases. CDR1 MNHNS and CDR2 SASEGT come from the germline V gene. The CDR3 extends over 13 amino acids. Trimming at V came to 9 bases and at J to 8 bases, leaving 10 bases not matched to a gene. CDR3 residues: CASRGLGSLTQYF. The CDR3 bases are TGTGCCAGTAGGGGACTAGGCAGTCTTACGCAGTATTTT.

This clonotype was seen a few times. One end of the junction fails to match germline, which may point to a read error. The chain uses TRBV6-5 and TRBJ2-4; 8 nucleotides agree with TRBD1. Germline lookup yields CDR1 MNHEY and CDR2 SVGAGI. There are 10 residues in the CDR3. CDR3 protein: CASSSHRTGF. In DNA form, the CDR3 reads TGTGCCAGCAGTTCCCATAGGACAGGGTTC.

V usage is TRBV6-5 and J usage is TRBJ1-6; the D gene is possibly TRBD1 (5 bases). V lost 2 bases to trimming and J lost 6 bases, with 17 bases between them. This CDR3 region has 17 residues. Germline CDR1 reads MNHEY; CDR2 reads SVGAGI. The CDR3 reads CASSYGAGIALNSPLHF. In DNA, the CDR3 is TGTGCCAGCAGTTACGGGGCCGGGATCGCCCTTAATTCACCCCTCCACTTT.

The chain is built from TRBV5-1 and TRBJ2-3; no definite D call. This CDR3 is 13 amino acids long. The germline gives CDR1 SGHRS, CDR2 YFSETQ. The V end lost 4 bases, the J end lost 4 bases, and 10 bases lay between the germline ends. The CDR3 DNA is TGCGCCAGCAGCCGCATGGGGTCAGATACGCAGTATTTT. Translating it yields CASSRMGSDTQYF.

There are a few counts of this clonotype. For the CDR3, the DNA is TGTGCCAGCAGCCCAATCGGACAGGGATATTACGAGCAGTACTTC. Translation: CASSPIGQGYYEQYF. V is TRBV3-1 and J is TRBJ2-7, with 8 bases matching TRBD1. V lost 4 bases, J lost 4 bases, and 9 bases stayed unmatched. CDR3 length: 15 residues. Germline CDR1 LGHDT, CDR2 YNNKEL (reference sequence).

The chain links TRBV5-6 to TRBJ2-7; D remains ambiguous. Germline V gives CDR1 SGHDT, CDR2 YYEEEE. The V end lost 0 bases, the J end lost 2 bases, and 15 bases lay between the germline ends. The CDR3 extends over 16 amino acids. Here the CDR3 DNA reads TGTGCCAGCAGCTTGGATTGGAACAGCATCGCCTACGAGCAGTACTTC. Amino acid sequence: CASSLDWNSIAYEQYF.

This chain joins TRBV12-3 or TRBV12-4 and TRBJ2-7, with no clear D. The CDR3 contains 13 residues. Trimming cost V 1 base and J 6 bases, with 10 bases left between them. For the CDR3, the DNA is TGTGCCAGCAGTTTAGGCGGTCCTGGCGAGCAGTACTTC. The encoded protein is CASSLGGPGEQYF.

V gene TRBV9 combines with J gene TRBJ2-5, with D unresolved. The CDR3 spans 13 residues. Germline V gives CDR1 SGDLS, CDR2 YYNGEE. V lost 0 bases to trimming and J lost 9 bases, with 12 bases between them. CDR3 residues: CASSVGVGSAQYF. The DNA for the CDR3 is TGTGCCAGCAGCGTAGGAGTGGGGTCGGCCCAGTACTTC.

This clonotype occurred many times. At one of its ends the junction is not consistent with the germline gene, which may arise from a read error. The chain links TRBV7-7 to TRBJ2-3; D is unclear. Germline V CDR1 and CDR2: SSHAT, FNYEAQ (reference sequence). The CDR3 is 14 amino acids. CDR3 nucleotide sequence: TGTGCTAGCAGCTTACGAGCGACCACAGATACGCAGTATTTT. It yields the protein CASSLRATTDTQYF.

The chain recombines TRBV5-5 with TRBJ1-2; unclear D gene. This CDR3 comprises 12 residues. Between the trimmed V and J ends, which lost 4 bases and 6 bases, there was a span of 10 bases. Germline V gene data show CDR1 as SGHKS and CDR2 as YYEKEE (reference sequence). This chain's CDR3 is CASSPLEDGYTF. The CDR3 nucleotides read TGTGCCAGCAGCCCCTTGGAGGATGGCTACACCTTC.

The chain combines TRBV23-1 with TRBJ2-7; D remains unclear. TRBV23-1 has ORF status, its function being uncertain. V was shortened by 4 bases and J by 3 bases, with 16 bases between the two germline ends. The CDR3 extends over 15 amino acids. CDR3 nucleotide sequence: TGCGCCAGCAGTCCGGGTCAACAGAGACTCTACGAGCAGTACTTC. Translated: CASSPGQQRLYEQYF.

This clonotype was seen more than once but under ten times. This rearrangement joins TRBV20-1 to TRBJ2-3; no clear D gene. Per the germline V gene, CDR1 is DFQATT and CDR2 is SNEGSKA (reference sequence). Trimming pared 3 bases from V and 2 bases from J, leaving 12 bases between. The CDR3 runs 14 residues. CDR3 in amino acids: CSASPPTHTDTQYF. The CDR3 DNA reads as TGCAGTGCTAGCCCGCCGACTCACACAGATACGCAGTATTTT.

In DNA, the CDR3 is TGTGCCAGCGACGGACAGGGCTACGAGCAGTACTTC. This codes for CASDGQGYEQYF. The genes are TRBV6-6 and TRBJ2-7, with 8 bases fitting TRBD1. Per the germline V gene, CDR1 is MNHNY and CDR2 is SVGAGI (reference sequence). With 8 bases clipped from V and 3 bases from J, the junction kept 3 bases outside the gene matches. The CDR3 loop spans 12 amino acids.

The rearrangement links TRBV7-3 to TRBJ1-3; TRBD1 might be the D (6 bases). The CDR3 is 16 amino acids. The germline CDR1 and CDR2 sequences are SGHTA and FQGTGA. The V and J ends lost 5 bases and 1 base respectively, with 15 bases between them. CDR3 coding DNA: TGTGCCAGCAGCCAGGACGCAGGGGTTTCTGGAAACACCATATATTTT. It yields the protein CASSQDAGVSGNTIYF.

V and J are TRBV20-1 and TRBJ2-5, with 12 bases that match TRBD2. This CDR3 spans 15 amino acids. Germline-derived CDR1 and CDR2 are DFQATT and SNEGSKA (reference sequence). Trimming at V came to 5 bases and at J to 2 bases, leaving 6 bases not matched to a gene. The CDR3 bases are TGCAGTGCTGCTACTAGCGGGGGGCGTCAAGAGACCCAGTACTTC. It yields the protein CSAATSGGRQETQYF.

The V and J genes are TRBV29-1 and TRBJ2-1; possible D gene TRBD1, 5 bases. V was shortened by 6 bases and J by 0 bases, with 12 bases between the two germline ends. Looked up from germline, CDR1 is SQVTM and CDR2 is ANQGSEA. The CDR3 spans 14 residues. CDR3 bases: TGCAGCGTAGAGACAGCTAGCTCCTACAATGAGCAGTTCTTC. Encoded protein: CSVETASSYNEQFF.

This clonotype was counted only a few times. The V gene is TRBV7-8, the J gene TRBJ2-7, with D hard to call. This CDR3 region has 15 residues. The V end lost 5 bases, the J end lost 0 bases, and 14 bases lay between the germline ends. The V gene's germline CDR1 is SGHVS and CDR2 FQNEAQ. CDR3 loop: CASSPTGVGSYEQYF. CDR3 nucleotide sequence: TGTGCCAGCAGCCCCACGGGCGTTGGCTCCTACGAGCAGTACTTC.

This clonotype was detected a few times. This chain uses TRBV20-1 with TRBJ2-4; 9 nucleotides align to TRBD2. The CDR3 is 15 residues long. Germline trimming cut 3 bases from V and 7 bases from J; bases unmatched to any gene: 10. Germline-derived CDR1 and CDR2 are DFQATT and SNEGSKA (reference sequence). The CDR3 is CSASPLAGMTNIQYF. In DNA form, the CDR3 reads TGCAGTGCTAGTCCCCTAGCGGGGATGACGAACATTCAGTACTTC.

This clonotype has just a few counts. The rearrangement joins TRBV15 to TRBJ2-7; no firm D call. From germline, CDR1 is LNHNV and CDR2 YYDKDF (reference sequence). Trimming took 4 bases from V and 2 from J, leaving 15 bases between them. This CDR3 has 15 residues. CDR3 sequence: CATSKSPQNPYEQYF. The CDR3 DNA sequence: TGTGCCACCAGCAAGAGCCCACAGAACCCCTACGAGCAGTACTTC.

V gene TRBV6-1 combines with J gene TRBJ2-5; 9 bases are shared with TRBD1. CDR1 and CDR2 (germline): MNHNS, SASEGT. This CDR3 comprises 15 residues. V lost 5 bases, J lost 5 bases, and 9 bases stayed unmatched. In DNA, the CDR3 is TGTGCCAGCAGTCAGGGGGACAGGGCGCGGGAGACCCAGTACTTC. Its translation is CASSQGDRARETQYF.

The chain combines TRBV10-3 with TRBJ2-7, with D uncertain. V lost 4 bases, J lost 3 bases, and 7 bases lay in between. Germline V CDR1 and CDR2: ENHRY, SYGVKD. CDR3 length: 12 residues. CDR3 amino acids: CAISGYSYEQYF. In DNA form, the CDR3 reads TGTGCCATCAGTGGGTACAGCTACGAGCAGTACTTC.

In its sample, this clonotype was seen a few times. The CDR3 sequence is CASSLLPRDFDYTF. The CDR3, as DNA: TGCGCCAGCAGCTTGCTCCCCAGGGACTTCGACTACACCTTC. The chain uses TRBV5-1 and TRBJ1-2; perhaps TRBD1 as D (5 bases). The CDR3 length is 14 residues. Germline CDR1 is SGHRS and CDR2 is YFSETQ. V lost 1 base and J 10 bases, leaving 17 bases between the germline ends.